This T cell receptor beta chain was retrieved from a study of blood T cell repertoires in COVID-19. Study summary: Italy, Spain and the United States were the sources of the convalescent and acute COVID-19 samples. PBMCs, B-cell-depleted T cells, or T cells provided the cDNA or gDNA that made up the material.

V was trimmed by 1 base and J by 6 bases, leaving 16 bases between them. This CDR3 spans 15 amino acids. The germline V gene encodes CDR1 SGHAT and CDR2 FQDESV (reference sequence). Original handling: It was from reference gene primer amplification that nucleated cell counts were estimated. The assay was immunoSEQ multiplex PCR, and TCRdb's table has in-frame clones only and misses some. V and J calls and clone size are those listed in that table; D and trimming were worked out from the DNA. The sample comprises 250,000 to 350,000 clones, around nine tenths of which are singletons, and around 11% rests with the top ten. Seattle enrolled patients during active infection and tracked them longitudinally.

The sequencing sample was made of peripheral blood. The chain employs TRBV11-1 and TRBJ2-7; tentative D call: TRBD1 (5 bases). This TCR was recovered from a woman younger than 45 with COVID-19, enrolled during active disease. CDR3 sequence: CASSLGVGQGREQYF. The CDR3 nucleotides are TGTGCCAGCAGCTTAGGGGTCGGACAAGGCCGCGAGCAGTACTTC. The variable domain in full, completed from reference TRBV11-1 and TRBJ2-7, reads EAEVAQSPRYKITEKSQAVAFWCDPISGHATLYWYRQILGQGPELLVQFQDESVVDDSQLPKDRFSAERLKGVDSTLKIQPAELGDSAMYLCASSLGVGQGREQYFGPGTRLTVT.